The clone carrying this T cell receptor (beta chain) was found many times. Antigen: not known. This sample is part of a study of read filtering for tumor transcriptome and immune sequencing. Study at large: Transcriptome libraries were built from DNase-treated RNA. RNA-seq yielded only roughly 80 to 1,400 TCR reads, IR-seq about 4.05 to 11 million. Whole-study results and caveats: In IR-seq, single-read clonotypes were roughly 82% of clonotypes but approximately 4% of reads.

The CDR3 covers 15 residues. Germline V gene data show CDR1 as SGHRS and CDR2 as YFSETQ. With 2 bases removed from V and 7 bases from J, the gap between germline ends came to 18 bases. The library was built from roughly 400 ng RNA with molecular barcoded adaptors for alpha/delta and beta/gamma chains. TCRdb re-derived calls from the reads in MiXCR, one entry per CDR3 protein. The profile shows 100,000 to 150,000 distinct CDR3 sequences, 10% to 15% of them singletons. The receptor was derived from a donor aged 40 or over with multiple myeloma. The sequenced sample was a population of CD138-negative cells sorted from bone marrow. The chain joins TRBV5-1 to TRBJ1-1; D is unresolved. CDR3 DNA sequence: TGCGCCAGCAGCTTTGGGCCCAGTGGAGGCTATGAAGCTTTCTTT. It codes for CASSFGPSGGYEAFF.